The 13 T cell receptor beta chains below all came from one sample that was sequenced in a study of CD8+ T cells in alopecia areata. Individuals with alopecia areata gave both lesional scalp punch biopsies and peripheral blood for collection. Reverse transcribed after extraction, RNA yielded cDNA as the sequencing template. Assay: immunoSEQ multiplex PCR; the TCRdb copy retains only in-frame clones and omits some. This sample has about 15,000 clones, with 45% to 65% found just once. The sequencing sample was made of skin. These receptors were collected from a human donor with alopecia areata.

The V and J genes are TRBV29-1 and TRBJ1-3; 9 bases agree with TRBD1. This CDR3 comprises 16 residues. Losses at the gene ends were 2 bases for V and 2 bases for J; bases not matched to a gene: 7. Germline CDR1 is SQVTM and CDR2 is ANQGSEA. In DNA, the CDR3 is TGCAGCGTTGAAATCCCCCGGGACAGGGCTGGAAACACCATATATTTT. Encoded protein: CSVEIPRDRAGNTIYF.

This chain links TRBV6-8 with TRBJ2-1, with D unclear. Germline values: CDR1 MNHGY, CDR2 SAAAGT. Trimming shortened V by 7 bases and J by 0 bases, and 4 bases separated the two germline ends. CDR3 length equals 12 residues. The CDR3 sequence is CASTGSYNEQFF. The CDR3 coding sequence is TGTGCCAGCACAGGCTCCTACAATGAGCAGTTCTTC.

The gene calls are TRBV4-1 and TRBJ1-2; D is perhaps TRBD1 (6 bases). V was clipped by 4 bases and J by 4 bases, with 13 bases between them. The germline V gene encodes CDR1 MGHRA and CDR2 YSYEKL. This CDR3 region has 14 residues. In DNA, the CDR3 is TGCGCCAGCAGCCTTCGGACAGAGCGCTATGGCTACACCTTC. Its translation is CASSLRTERYGYTF.

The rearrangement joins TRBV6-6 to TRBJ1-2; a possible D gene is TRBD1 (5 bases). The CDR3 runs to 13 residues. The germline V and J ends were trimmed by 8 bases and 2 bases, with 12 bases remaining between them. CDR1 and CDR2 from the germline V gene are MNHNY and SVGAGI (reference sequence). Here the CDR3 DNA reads TGTGCCAGCGGACGGAGGGGAAACTATGGCTACACCTTC. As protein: CASGRRGNYGYTF.

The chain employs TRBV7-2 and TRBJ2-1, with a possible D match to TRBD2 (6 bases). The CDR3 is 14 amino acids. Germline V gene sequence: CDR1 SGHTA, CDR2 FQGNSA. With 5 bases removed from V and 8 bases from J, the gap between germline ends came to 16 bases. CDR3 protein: CASSKLTSTDEQFF. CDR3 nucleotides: TGTGCCAGCAGCAAACTCACTAGCACAGATGAGCAGTTCTTC.

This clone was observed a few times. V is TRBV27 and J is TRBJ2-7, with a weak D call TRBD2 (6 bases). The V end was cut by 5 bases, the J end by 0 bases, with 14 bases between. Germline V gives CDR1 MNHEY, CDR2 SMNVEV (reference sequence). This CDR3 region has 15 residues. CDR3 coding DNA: TGTGCCAGCAGTGGGGCCGGGACTGGCTCCTACGAGCAGTACTTC. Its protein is CASSGAGTGSYEQYF.

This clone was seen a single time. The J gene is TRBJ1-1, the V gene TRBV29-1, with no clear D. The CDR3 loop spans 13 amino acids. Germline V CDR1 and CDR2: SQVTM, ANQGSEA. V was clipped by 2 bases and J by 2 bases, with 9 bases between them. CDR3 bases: TGCAGCGTTGAATGGGGTTTAAACACTGAAGCTTTCTTT. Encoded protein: CSVEWGLNTEAFF.

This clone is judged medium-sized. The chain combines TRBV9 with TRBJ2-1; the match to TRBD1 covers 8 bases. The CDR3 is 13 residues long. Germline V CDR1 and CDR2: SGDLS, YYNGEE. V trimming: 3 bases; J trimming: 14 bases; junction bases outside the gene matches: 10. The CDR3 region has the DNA TGTGCCAGCAGCGGTACGCCGGGACAGGTGGAGTTCTTC. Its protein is CASSGTPGQVEFF.

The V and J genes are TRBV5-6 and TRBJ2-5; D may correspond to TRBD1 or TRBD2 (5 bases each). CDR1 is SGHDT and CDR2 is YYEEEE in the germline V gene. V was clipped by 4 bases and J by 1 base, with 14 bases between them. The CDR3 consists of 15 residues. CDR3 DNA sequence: TGTGCCAGCAGCAATTTCAGGGACCCCCAAGAGACCCAGTACTTC. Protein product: CASSNFRDPQETQYF.

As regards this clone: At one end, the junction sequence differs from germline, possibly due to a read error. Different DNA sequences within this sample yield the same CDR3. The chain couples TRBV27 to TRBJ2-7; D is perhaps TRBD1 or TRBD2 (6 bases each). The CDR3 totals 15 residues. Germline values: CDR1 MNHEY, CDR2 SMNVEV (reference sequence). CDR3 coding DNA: TGCGCCAGCAGGACGGACGAGGGGGGATTCTACGAGCAGTACTTC. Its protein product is CASRTDEGGFYEQYF.

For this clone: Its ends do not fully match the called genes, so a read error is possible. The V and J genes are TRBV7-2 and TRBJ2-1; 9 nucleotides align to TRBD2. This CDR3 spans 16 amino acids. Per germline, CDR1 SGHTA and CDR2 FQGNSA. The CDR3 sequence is CASSQVLSGRPNEQFF. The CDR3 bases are TGCGCCAGCAGCCAAGTCCTGAGCGGGAGGCCCAATGAGCAGTTCTTC.

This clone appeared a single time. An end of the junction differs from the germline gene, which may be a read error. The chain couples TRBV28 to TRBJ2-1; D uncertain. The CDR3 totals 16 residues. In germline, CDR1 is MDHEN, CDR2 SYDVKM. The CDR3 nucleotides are TGTGCCAGCAGTTCCCCGTCCGGTCCTCTCTACCATGAGCAGTTCTTC. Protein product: CASSSPSGPLYHEQFF.

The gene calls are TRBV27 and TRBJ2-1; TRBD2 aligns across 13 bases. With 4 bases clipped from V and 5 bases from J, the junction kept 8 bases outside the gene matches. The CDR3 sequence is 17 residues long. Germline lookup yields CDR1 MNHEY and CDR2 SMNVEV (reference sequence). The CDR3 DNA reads TGTGCCAGCAGTTCTCACCCGGGACTAGCGGGACACAATGAGCAGTTCTTC. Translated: CASSSHPGLAGHNEQFF.